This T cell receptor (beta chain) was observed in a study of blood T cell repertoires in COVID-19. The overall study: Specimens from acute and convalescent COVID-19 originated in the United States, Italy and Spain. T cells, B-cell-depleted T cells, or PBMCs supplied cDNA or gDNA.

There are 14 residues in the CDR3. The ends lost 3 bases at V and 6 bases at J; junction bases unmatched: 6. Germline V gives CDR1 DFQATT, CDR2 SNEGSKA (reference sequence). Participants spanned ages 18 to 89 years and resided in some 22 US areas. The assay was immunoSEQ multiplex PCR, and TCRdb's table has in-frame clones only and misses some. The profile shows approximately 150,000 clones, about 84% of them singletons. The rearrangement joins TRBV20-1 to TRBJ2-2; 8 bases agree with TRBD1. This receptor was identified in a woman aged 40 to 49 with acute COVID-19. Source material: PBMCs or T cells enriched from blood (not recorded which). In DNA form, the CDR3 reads TGCAGTGCTAGTAGGACAGGGAAGCCCGGGGAGCTGTTTTTT. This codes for CSASRTGKPGELFF.